The 30 T cell receptor beta chains presented below share a single source sample, sequenced in a study of beta chain features in type 1 diabetes. Study-wide points: Among patients with Type 1 diabetes, TCRB CDR3s were moderately but significantly shorter in every one of the four CD4+ subsets.

Their target antigens are unknown. TCRB transcripts that were expressed got sequenced, as all of the isolated RNA had been reverse transcribed. Only in-frame clones appear in the TCRdb table, and some are missing; sequencing was by immunoSEQ multiplex PCR. The sample contains about 710,000 clones, roughly an eighth of which appear only once. The source material was naive CD4+ T cells from blood. These receptors were taken from a man between 18 and 35 years old with type 1 diabetes.

This chain uses TRBV5-4 with TRBJ1-2; D remains ambiguous. This CDR3 region has 16 residues. Trimming shortened V by 4 bases and J by 1 base, and 17 bases separated the two germline ends. In germline, CDR1 is SGHNT, CDR2 YYREEE (reference sequence). This chain's CDR3 is CASSQGSAQLNYGYTF. CDR3 sequence (DNA): TGTGCCAGCAGCCAAGGGAGCGCACAGCTTAACTATGGCTACACCTTC.

The chain combines TRBV7-2 with TRBJ2-1, with a tentative D call TRBD1 (5 bases). The V and J ends lost 5 bases and 8 bases respectively, with 13 bases between them. Germline values: CDR1 SGHTA, CDR2 FQGNSA. This CDR3 has 13 amino acids. Here the CDR3 DNA reads TGTGCCAGCAGCCAGGGATTTCCAGATGAGCAGTTCTTC. Amino acids: CASSQGFPDEQFF.

This rearrangement joins TRBV28 to TRBJ1-1; D is unresolved. V dropped 7 bases and J dropped 1 base, with 10 bases sitting between them. The CDR3 runs to 13 residues. The germline gives CDR1 MDHEN, CDR2 SYDVKM. In DNA, the CDR3 is TGTGCCAGCACGAACAGCCAGAACACTGAAGCTTTCTTT. Its translation is CASTNSQNTEAFF.

This clone was seen more than once but under ten times. The V and J genes are TRBV7-2 and TRBJ2-1; D tentatively reads TRBD1 or TRBD2 (6 bases each). The germline V and J ends were trimmed by 0 bases and 7 bases, with 13 bases remaining between them. Germline V CDR1 and CDR2: SGHTA, FQGNSA. This CDR3 has 15 amino acids. The CDR3 sequence is CASSLARGRYNEQFF. In nucleotides, the CDR3 is TGTGCCAGCAGCTTAGCAAGGGGGAGGTATAATGAGCAGTTCTTC.

This clone occurred a few times. The chain is built from TRBV4-3 and TRBJ2-1; 7 bases fit TRBD1. J lost 4 bases, V lost 5 bases, and 8 bases had no gene match. CDR1 is LGHNA, CDR2 YSLEER, per germline. The CDR3 spans 15 residues. CDR3 nucleotide sequence: TGCGCCAGCAGCTACGGACAGGTTCTTTACAATGAGCAGTTCTTC. It specifies CASSYGQVLYNEQFF.

This clone was seen a handful of times. Other DNA sequences of this sample code for an identical CDR3. The J gene is TRBJ2-1, the V gene TRBV29-1; D ambiguous. Per germline, CDR1 SQVTM and CDR2 ANQGSEA. The length of the CDR3 is 11 residues. Trimming pared 7 bases from V and 4 bases from J, leaving 8 bases between. In DNA, the CDR3 is TGCAGCGCCGGACGGTACAATGAGCAGTTCTTC. Its protein product is CSAGRYNEQFF.

J is TRBJ1-2 and V is TRBV10-2; weak D call: TRBD1 (5 bases). V dropped 3 bases and J dropped 2 bases, with 13 bases sitting between them. Germline CDR1 and CDR2: WSHSY and SAAADI. The CDR3 consists of 15 residues. CDR3 nucleotide sequence: TGCGCCAGCAGTGACCTTGGGGCTGACAACTATGGCTACACCTTC. It yields the protein CASSDLGADNYGYTF.

V gene TRBV7-9 combines with J gene TRBJ1-4, with a tentative D call TRBD1 (5 bases). V was shortened by 5 bases and J by 7 bases, with 17 bases between the two germline ends. The germline V gene has CDR1 SEHNR and CDR2 FQNEAQ (reference sequence). This CDR3 spans 15 amino acids. In nucleotides, the CDR3 is TGTGCCAGCAGCCTATCGACGGCGGGGACTGAAAAACTGTTTTTT. Translation: CASSLSTAGTEKLFF.

The chain uses TRBV6-6 and TRBJ1-2; 10 bases are a match to TRBD1. The V gene end was trimmed by 1 base and the J gene end by 4 bases; junction bases not matched to a gene: 6. The germline CDR1 and CDR2 sequences are MNHNY and SVGAGI (reference sequence). The CDR3 is 16 residues long. In nucleotides, the CDR3 is TGTGCCAGCAGTTACTGGGGACAGGGGAGCAGCTATGGCTACACCTTC. It codes for CASSYWGQGSSYGYTF.

There are a few counts of this clone. The V and J genes are TRBV4-1 and TRBJ2-2, with 8 bases identical to TRBD1. CDR1 is MGHRA and CDR2 is YSYEKL in the germline V gene. V lost 3 bases to trimming and J lost 5 bases; unmatched junction nucleotides: 14. CDR3 length: 18 amino acids. CDR3 in amino acids: CASSHSGQGPSSTGELFF. CDR3 DNA sequence: TGCGCCAGCAGCCATAGCGGACAGGGCCCCTCTTCGACCGGGGAGCTGTTTTTT.

The V and J genes are TRBV7-2 and TRBJ1-1; D gene unclear. V was cut by 5 bases and J by 3 bases, with 13 bases left in between. Per germline, CDR1 SGHTA and CDR2 FQGNSA. The CDR3 is made up of 14 amino acids. The CDR3 here is CASSHSFGDTEAFF. In DNA, the CDR3 is TGTGCCAGCAGCCACTCCTTCGGGGACACTGAAGCTTTCTTT.

Only a few counts were recorded for this clone. The rearrangement uses TRBV28 and TRBJ2-5; perhaps D is TRBD1 or TRBD2 (5 bases each). This CDR3 is built from 16 residues. Deletions cut 1 base from V and 4 bases from J, with 16 bases between. Germline-derived CDR1 and CDR2 are MDHEN and SYDVKM. The CDR3 sequence is CASSLFEGYMRETQYF. CDR3 coding DNA: TGTGCCAGCAGTTTATTTGAGGGGTATATGCGAGAGACCCAGTACTTC.

This clone was seen a handful of times. Here the CDR3 reads CASSEDRVANTQYF. CDR3 bases: TGTGCCAGCAGTGAAGACCGTGTGGCGAATACGCAGTATTTT. The chain combines TRBV25-1 with TRBJ2-3; D is ambiguous. The CDR3 is made up of 14 amino acids. Germline V CDR1 and CDR2: MGHDK, SYGVNS. Trimming stripped 2 bases from V and 7 bases from J, with 13 bases between.

The table lists this clone with a few counts. This chain connects TRBV9 to TRBJ2-1; 15 bases fit TRBD2. The CDR3 runs to 17 residues. The germline V gene encodes CDR1 SGDLS and CDR2 YYNGEE. J was trimmed by 7 bases and V by 0 bases; bases with no gene match: 5. The CDR3 region is CASSVEAGTSGRNEQFF. In DNA form, the CDR3 reads TGTGCCAGCAGCGTAGAGGCCGGGACTAGCGGGAGGAATGAGCAGTTCTTC.

The rearrangement uses TRBV11-2 and TRBJ2-2; D possibly corresponds to TRBD1 (6 bases). V was pared by 8 bases and J by 4 bases, with 11 bases between. CDR1 SGHAT and CDR2 FQNNGV come from the germline V gene. The CDR3 sequence is 13 residues long. The CDR3 loop reads CASGAGATGELFF. The CDR3 DNA is TGTGCCAGCGGGGCAGGGGCCACCGGGGAGCTGTTTTTT.

The rearrangement joins TRBV5-1 to TRBJ2-5; D may correspond to TRBD1 or TRBD2 (7 bases each). The CDR3 contains 15 residues. Per the germline V gene, CDR1 is SGHRS and CDR2 is YFSETQ. V dropped 5 bases and J dropped 3 bases, with 17 bases sitting between them. CDR3 residues: CASRYTSGGEETQYF. CDR3 bases: TGCGCCAGCAGATACACCTCAGGGGGGGAAGAGACCCAGTACTTC.

This clone was observed a few times. This chain links TRBV13 with TRBJ2-7, with 10 bases identical to TRBD2. Trimming removed 5 bases from V and 0 bases from J; junction bases left unmatched: 4. The CDR3 loop spans 15 amino acids. Germline assignment: CDR1 PRHDT and CDR2 FYEKMQ (reference sequence). CDR3 bases: TGTGCCAGCAGCCCTAGCGGGGGACTCTCCTACGAGCAGTACTTC. Its protein product is CASSPSGGLSYEQYF.

In DNA form, the CDR3 reads TGTGCCAGCAGCCTGAAGACAGGGCGTAAGACCGGGGAGCTGTTTTTT. Its translation: CASSLKTGRKTGELFF. The genes are TRBV7-9 and TRBJ2-2; 7 bases agree with TRBD1. V lost 5 bases to trimming and J lost 5 bases; unmatched junction nucleotides: 11. CDR3 length: 16 amino acids. Germline CDR1 is SEHNR and CDR2 is FQNEAQ (reference sequence).

The V call is TRBV10-3, the J call TRBJ2-3; 9 nucleotides match TRBD1. J was trimmed by 3 bases and V by 11 bases; bases with no gene match: 9. The CDR3 has 14 amino acids. Germline values: CDR1 ENHRY, CDR2 SYGVKD. CDR3 in amino acids: CAAHETGGTDTQYF. The DNA of the CDR3 is TGTGCCGCACATGAGACAGGGGGGACAGATACGCAGTATTTT.

This clone has only a few counts. The J gene is TRBJ2-7, the V gene TRBV15; D is unresolved. Between the trimmed V and J ends, which lost 2 bases and 0 bases, there was a span of 2 bases. The length of the CDR3 is 12 residues. Germline V gives CDR1 LNHNV, CDR2 YYDKDF (reference sequence). CDR3 region: CATSRPSYEQYF. CDR3 DNA sequence: TGTGCCACCAGCAGACCCTCCTACGAGCAGTACTTC.

CDR3 sequence reads: CASSFPDRGYYGYTF. In DNA, the CDR3 is TGTGCCAGCAGTTTCCCTGACCGCGGATACTATGGCTACACCTTC. The genes are TRBV27 and TRBJ1-2; D gene ambiguous. The CDR3 has 15 residues. Trimming shortened V by 3 bases and J by 3 bases, and 14 bases separated the two germline ends. The germline V gene has CDR1 MNHEY and CDR2 SMNVEV (reference sequence).

V gene TRBV28 combines with J gene TRBJ2-7, with 7 bases fitting TRBD1. Germline loops: CDR1 MDHEN, CDR2 SYDVKM. The length of the CDR3 is 15 residues. V shed 6 bases and J 2 bases; nucleotides not matched to a gene: 10. The CDR3 nucleotides are TGTGCCAGCAGCGGACCCGGGACAGCCGCCTACGAGCAGTACTTC. It encodes CASSGPGTAAYEQYF. The whole variable domain, remainder taken from reference TRBV28 and TRBJ2-7, is DVKVTQSSRYLVKRTGEKVFLECVQDMDHENMFWYRQDPGLGLRLIYFSYDVKMKEKGDIPEGYSVSREKKERFSLILESASTNQTSMYLCASSGPGTAAYEQYFGPGTRLTVT.

This clone has a handful of counts. V and J are TRBV5-1 and TRBJ2-3, with 8 bases fitting TRBD2. V trimming: 4 bases; J trimming: 0 bases; junction bases outside the gene matches: 4. Germline assignment: CDR1 SGHRS and CDR2 YFSETQ. The length of the CDR3 is 15 residues. In nucleotides, the CDR3 is TGCGCCAGCAGCCCCCGGGGGGGTAGCACAGATACGCAGTATTTT. Its translation: CASSPRGGSTDTQYF.

This chain joins TRBV28 and TRBJ2-5; tentatively, D is TRBD1 (5 bases). Trimming stripped 6 bases from V and 4 bases from J, with 18 bases between. CDR1 is MDHEN and CDR2 is SYDVKM in the germline V gene. The CDR3 is 15 amino acids. The CDR3 DNA reads TGTGCCAGCAGGCCTCAGGGTAACAGTAGAGAGACCCAGTACTTC. Its translation: CASRPQGNSRETQYF.

In this sample, this clone turned up a few times. The chain employs TRBV7-3 and TRBJ2-5; the D is unclear. Deletions cut 2 bases from V and 5 bases from J, with 9 bases between. This CDR3 region has 13 residues. CDR1 is SGHTA, CDR2 FQGTGA, per germline. For the CDR3, the DNA is TGTGCCAGCAGCTTAGGCTTAAAGGAGACCCAGTACTTC. It yields the protein CASSLGLKETQYF.

V usage is TRBV29-1 and J usage is TRBJ1-4; no firm D call. Germline CDR1 and CDR2: SQVTM and ANQGSEA. The CDR3 totals 14 residues. V lost 3 bases, J lost 2 bases, and 10 bases lay in between. The CDR3 loop is CSVEVALTNEKLFF. The CDR3 DNA follows: TGCAGCGTTGAGGTAGCCCTGACTAATGAAAAACTGTTTTTT.

This clone was observed a handful of times. CDR3 loop: CASSLGPRTPKVFF. The CDR3 DNA follows: TGTGCCAGCAGCTTAGGTCCCCGGACACCAAAGGTGTTTTTT. The V and J genes are TRBV7-9 and TRBJ1-4, with a possible D match to TRBD1 (5 bases). Germline V gene sequence: CDR1 SEHNR, CDR2 FQNEAQ (reference sequence). The CDR3 is 14 residues long. V dropped 1 base and J dropped 15 bases, with 18 bases sitting between them. Based on the CDR3 plus reference TRBV7-9 and TRBJ1-4, the full variable domain is DTGVSQNPRHKITKRGQNVTFRCDPISEHNRLYWYRQTLGQGPEFLTYFQNEAQLEKSRLLSDRFSAERPKGSFSTLEIQRTEQGDSAMYLCASSLGPRTPKVFFGSGTQLSVL.

This chain uses TRBV10-3 with TRBJ2-7; D is perhaps TRBD1 (6 bases). Germline CDR1 and CDR2: ENHRY and SYGVKD. This CDR3 is 17 amino acids long. The V and J ends lost 5 bases and 3 bases respectively, with 23 bases between them. The CDR3 sequence: CAISRTGQRKTGYEQYF. In DNA, the CDR3 is TGTGCCATCAGTCGTACCGGACAAAGAAAGACAGGCTACGAGCAGTACTTC.

The CDR3 DNA reads as TGCAGCGTTGCGTCGGACCGATATGGCTACACCTTC. The encoded protein is CSVASDRYGYTF. The gene calls are TRBV29-1 and TRBJ1-2; D is unresolved. This CDR3 has 12 amino acids. Germline loops: CDR1 SQVTM, CDR2 ANQGSEA. Trimming removed 4 bases from V and 5 bases from J, with 11 bases in between. Based on the CDR3 plus reference TRBV29-1 and TRBJ1-2, the full variable domain is SAVISQKPSRDICQRGTSLTIQCQVDSQVTMMFWYRQQPGQSLTLIATANQGSEATYESGFVIDKFPISRPNLTFSTLTVSNMSPEDSSIYLCSVASDRYGYTFGSGTRLTVV.

Comments on this clone: The junction does not match germline at one end; this may be a read error. The genes are TRBV27 and TRBJ2-7; 7 bases match TRBD1. The CDR3 contains 14 residues. From germline, CDR1 is MNHEY and CDR2 SMNVEV (reference sequence). Here the CDR3 reads CASSYRDRLYERYF. CDR3 nucleotide sequence: TGTGCCAGCAGCTACCGGGACAGACTTTACGAGCGGTACTTC.